This paragraph covers one TCR beta chain sequence. Its specificity is not known. The table came from immunoSEQ multiplex PCR; TCRdb's copy has only in-frame clones and leaves some out. In the table there are about 46,000 clones, roughly 85% of which are singletons. Losses at the gene ends were 4 bases for V and 6 bases for J; bases not matched to a gene: 11. Germline CDR1 SSHAT, CDR2 FNYEAQ (reference sequence). The CDR3 runs to 16 residues. The time point here: baseline, week 1 (first vaccination visit). Treatment meaning: pre-vaccination baseline after standard-of-care therapy. New astrocytomas of WHO grade 3 or 4 that were IDH1-mutant and ATRX-lost were found in the donors. The entry originates in a study of a mutant IDH1 vaccine in newly diagnosed glioma. Overall study context: Former treatment meant radiotherapy, temozolomide, or both; the majority had gotten both. Overall study results and limits: The authors found pseudoprogression apparently unrelated to changes in top peripheral T cell clonotypes. Immune responses induced by the vaccine were seen in roughly 93% of patients, spanning multiple MHC alleles.

The rearrangement uses TRBV7-7 and TRBJ2-2; the match to TRBD2 covers 7 bases. This sequence was found in a man aged 35 to 55 with glioma. The sequencing here drew on PBMCs, taken from a glioma patient treated with radiotherapy, temozolomide or both. The CDR3 DNA follows: TGTGCCAGCAGCTACCATCTTGGGAGGGGATCCGGGGAGCTGTTTTTT. Its translation: CASSYHLGRGSGELFF.